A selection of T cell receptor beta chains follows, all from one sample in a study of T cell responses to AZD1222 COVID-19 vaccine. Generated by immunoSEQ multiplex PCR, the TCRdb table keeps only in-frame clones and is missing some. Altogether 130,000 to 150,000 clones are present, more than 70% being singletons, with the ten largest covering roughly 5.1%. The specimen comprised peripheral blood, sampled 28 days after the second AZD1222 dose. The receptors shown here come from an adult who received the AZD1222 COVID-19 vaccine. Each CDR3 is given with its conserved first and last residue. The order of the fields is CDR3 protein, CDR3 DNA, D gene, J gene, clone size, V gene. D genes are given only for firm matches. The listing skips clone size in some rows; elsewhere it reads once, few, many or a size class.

CDR3: CATLPTGPSGNTIYF; DNA: TGTGCCACCTTGCCTACAGGGCCCTCTGGAAACACCATATATTTT; D: .; J: TRBJ1-3; size: .; V: TRBV6-5
CDR3: CASSLEGRKETQYF; DNA: TGTGCCAGCAGCTTAGAGGGCAGGAAAGAGACCCAGTACTTC; D: .; J: TRBJ2-5; size: .; V: TRBV7-8
CDR3: CASSQRGGYGYTF; DNA: TGCGCCAGCAGCCAACGAGGAGGGTATGGCTACACCTTC; D: .; J: TRBJ1-2; size: .; V: TRBV4-1
CDR3: CASTGGGRGYNTGELFF; DNA: TGTGCCAGCACCGGAGGGGGCAGGGGGTACAACACCGGGGAGCTGTTTTTT; D: .; J: TRBJ2-2; size: .; V: TRBV7-6
CDR3: CASSLNYEQYF; DNA: TGTGCCAGCAGCTTGAATTACGAGCAGTACTTC; D: .; J: TRBJ2-7; size: .; V: TRBV5-5
CDR3: CASSTDVRETQYF; DNA: TGCGCCAGCAGCACGGACGTGAGGGAGACCCAGTACTTC; D: .; J: TRBJ2-5; size: .; V: TRBV5-1
CDR3: CASNAGTPYNSPLHF; DNA: TGTGCCAGTAACGCGGGGACTCCCTATAATTCACCCCTCCACTTT; D: .; J: TRBJ1-6; size: .; V: TRBV19
CDR3: CASSNQAGKNTEAFF; DNA: TGTGCCAGCAGCAACCAAGCAGGGAAGAACACTGAAGCTTTCTTT; D: .; J: TRBJ1-1; size: .; V: TRBV5-5
CDR3: CATSRDTTTPGNEQFF; DNA: TGTGCCACCAGCAGAGATACGACTACCCCGGGAAATGAGCAGTTCTTC; D: .; J: TRBJ2-1; size: .; V: TRBV15
CDR3: CASSFRMSDRGNYGYTF; DNA: TGTGCCAGCAGTTTCAGGATGTCTGACAGGGGAAACTATGGCTACACCTTC; D: TRBD1; J: TRBJ1-2; size: .; V: TRBV28
CDR3: CASSSRQGSNQPQHF; DNA: TGTGCCAGCAGTTCTCGACAGGGATCCAATCAGCCCCAGCATTTT; D: TRBD1; J: TRBJ1-5; size: once; V: TRBV6-5
CDR3: CASSPSTGGTDTQYF; DNA: TGCGCCAGCAGCCCGAGCACAGGGGGCACAGATACGCAGTATTTT; D: TRBD1; J: TRBJ2-3; size: few; V: TRBV4-1
CDR3: CASTPRWESPLHF; DNA: TGTGCCAGCACTCCCCGTTGGGAGTCACCCCTCCACTTT; D: .; J: TRBJ1-6; size: many; V: TRBV2
CDR3: CASGHVGPQHF; DNA: TGTGCCAGCGGGCACGTAGGGCCCCAGCATTTT; D: .; J: TRBJ1-5; size: once; V: TRBV6-5
CDR3: CASSLEGQGGEKLFF; DNA: TGTGCCAGCAGCTTGGAGGGACAGGGGGGTGAAAAACTGTTTTTT; D: TRBD1; J: TRBJ1-4; size: .; V: TRBV5-8
CDR3: CASSASSVTGELFF; DNA: TGTGCCAGCTCAGCCTCTAGCGTCACCGGGGAGCTGTTTTTT; D: .; J: TRBJ2-2; size: .; V: TRBV18
CDR3: CASRSWVGGPEAFF; DNA: TGCGCCAGCAGATCCTGGGTTGGGGGCCCTGAAGCTTTCTTT; D: .; J: TRBJ1-1; size: .; V: TRBV5-1
CDR3: CATGIHNTEAFF; DNA: TGTGCCACGGGGATCCACAACACTGAAGCTTTCTTT; D: .; J: TRBJ1-1; size: few; V: TRBV2
CDR3: CASSWGQGVYEKLFF; DNA: TGTGCCAGCAGCTGGGGACAGGGAGTCTATGAAAAACTGTTTTTT; D: TRBD1; J: TRBJ1-4; size: .; V: TRBV7-9
CDR3: CASREKLAGVTDTQYF; DNA: TGTGCCAGTAGAGAGAAACTAGCGGGGGTCACAGATACGCAGTATTTT; D: TRBD2; J: TRBJ2-3; size: once; V: TRBV19
CDR3: CASSREGFYEQYF; DNA: TGCGCCAGCAGCCGGGAGGGGTTCTACGAGCAGTACTTC; D: TRBD2; J: TRBJ2-7; size: .; V: TRBV5-1
CDR3: CATSEVGGARYNEQFF; DNA: TGTGCCACCAGTGAGGTAGGGGGGGCTAGATACAATGAGCAGTTCTTC; D: .; J: TRBJ2-1; size: .; V: TRBV24-1
CDR3: CASSFDGNGYAFF; DNA: TGTGCCAGCAGCTTCGACGGCAATGGGTACGCTTTCTTT; D: .; J: TRBJ1-1; size: .; V: TRBV7-9
CDR3: CASSFTQAEAFF; DNA: TGTGCCAGTAGTTTCACTCAAGCTGAAGCTTTCTTT; D: .; J: TRBJ1-1; size: few; V: TRBV19
CDR3: CASSLSSRDYEQYF; DNA: TGTGCCAGCAGTCTCTCAAGCCGGGACTACGAGCAGTACTTC; D: .; J: TRBJ2-7; size: .; V: TRBV28
CDR3: CAWRRGGNTGELFF; DNA: TGTGCCTGGAGACGAGGGGGGAACACCGGGGAGCTGTTTTTT; D: .; J: TRBJ2-2; size: .; V: TRBV30
CDR3: CASSDPGTGDGYTF; DNA: TGTGCCAGCAGTGATCCCGGGACAGGGGATGGCTACACCTTC; D: TRBD1; J: TRBJ1-2; size: .; V: TRBV25-1
CDR3: CASVSGTVNTEAFF; DNA: TGTGCCAGCGTTTCCGGGACGGTGAACACTGAAGCTTTCTTT; D: .; J: TRBJ1-1; size: .; V: TRBV6-5
CDR3: CASLPNQNTEAFF; DNA: TGTGCCAGCTTACCGAACCAGAACACTGAAGCTTTCTTT; D: .; J: TRBJ1-1; size: .; V: TRBV18
CDR3: CASTSIPGSRNQPQHF; DNA: TGCGCCAGCACGTCAATTCCAGGGTCGCGCAATCAGCCCCAGCATTTT; D: .; J: TRBJ1-5; size: .; V: TRBV10-1
CDR3: CASRDPGQAVNTEAFF; DNA: TGCGCCAGCAGGGACCCGGGACAGGCTGTGAACACTGAAGCTTTCTTT; D: TRBD1; J: TRBJ1-1; size: .; V: TRBV10-2
CDR3: CASSLAGTAGNTIYF; DNA: TGCGCCAGCAGCTTGGCGGGAACCGCTGGAAACACCATATATTTT; D: .; J: TRBJ1-3; size: .; V: TRBV5-1
CDR3: CASRRGGAPEAFF; DNA: TGTGCCAGCAGACGTGGGGGGGCTCCTGAAGCTTTCTTT; D: .; J: TRBJ1-1; size: .; V: TRBV27
CDR3: CASSPQGRATNEKLFF; DNA: TGTGCCAGCAGCCCACAGGGGAGGGCAACTAATGAAAAACTGTTTTTT; D: TRBD1; J: TRBJ1-4; size: .; V: TRBV2
CDR3: CASSIEQGSTDTQYF; DNA: TGTGCCAGTAGTATCGAACAGGGGAGCACAGATACGCAGTATTTT; D: TRBD1; J: TRBJ2-3; size: .; V: TRBV19
CDR3: CASSGIGGRVDEQFF; DNA: TGCGCCAGCAGTGGAATCGGCGGGAGGGTTGATGAGCAGTTCTTC; D: TRBD2; J: TRBJ2-1; size: once; V: TRBV10-1
CDR3: CASSLDRGRNTEAFF; DNA: TGTGCCAGCAGCTTAGACAGGGGCCGTAACACTGAAGCTTTCTTT; D: TRBD1; J: TRBJ1-1; size: once; V: TRBV7-2
CDR3: CASSAGQGGQTQYF; DNA: TGCGCCAGCAGCGCCGGACAGGGTGGACAGACCCAGTACTTC; D: TRBD1; J: TRBJ2-5; size: .; V: TRBV5-1
CDR3: CSVYTGQVYEQYF; DNA: TGCAGCGTTTACACCGGACAGGTCTACGAGCAGTACTTC; D: TRBD1; J: TRBJ2-7; size: .; V: TRBV29-1
CDR3: CASMDPTYNEQFF; DNA: TGTGCCAGCATGGACCCAACCTACAATGAGCAGTTCTTC; D: .; J: TRBJ2-1; size: once; V: TRBV7-9
CDR3: CASSALGQVNEQFF; DNA: TGTGCCAGCAGTGCCCTGGGACAGGTCAATGAGCAGTTCTTC; D: TRBD1; J: TRBJ2-1; size: .; V: TRBV2
CDR3: CASSLEGVGYTF; DNA: TGTGCCAGCAGTTTAGAGGGGGTTGGCTACACCTTC; D: .; J: TRBJ1-2; size: .; V: TRBV12-3/TRBV12-4
CDR3: CASSRGIREVLTDTQYF; DNA: TGCGCCAGCAGCCGAGGGATAAGGGAGGTGCTCACAGATACGCAGTATTTT; D: .; J: TRBJ2-3; size: .; V: TRBV4-1
CDR3: CASSPREWGGSSLNTEAFF; DNA: TGTGCCAGCTCACCAAGAGAGTGGGGGGGGAGCTCCTTGAACACTGAAGCTTTCTTT; D: .; J: TRBJ1-1; size: few; V: TRBV18
CDR3: CAISESIYNEQFF; DNA: TGTGCCATCAGTGAGTCGATATACAATGAGCAGTTCTTC; D: .; J: TRBJ2-1; size: .; V: TRBV10-3
CDR3: CADRTVATNEKLFF; DNA: TGTGCCGATAGAACGGTTGCAACTAATGAAAAACTGTTTTTT; D: .; J: TRBJ1-4; size: few; V: TRBV11-3
CDR3: CASSLMGQGQPQHF; DNA: TGTGCCAGCAGCCTTATGGGACAAGGTCAGCCCCAGCATTTT; D: .; J: TRBJ1-5; size: .; V: TRBV27
CDR3: CASSPLTSVPADTQYF; DNA: TGTGCCAGCAGCCCATTGACTAGCGTTCCGGCGGATACGCAGTATTTT; D: TRBD2; J: TRBJ2-3; size: .; V: TRBV5-6
CDR3: CASSMGIQAGELFF; DNA: TGTGCCAGCAGTATGGGAATCCAGGCCGGGGAGCTGTTTTTT; D: .; J: TRBJ2-2; size: .; V: TRBV2
CDR3: CASSQGQVTGVDIQYF; DNA: TGTGCCAGCAGCCAAGGGCAGGTCACAGGGGTGGACATTCAGTACTTC; D: TRBD1; J: TRBJ2-4; size: few; V: TRBV3-1/TRBV3-2
CDR3: CASSSLPDLGIGGYTF; DNA: TGTGCCAGCAGTTCGCTCCCTGACCTAGGGATCGGGGGCTACACCTTC; D: .; J: TRBJ1-2; size: .; V: TRBV27
CDR3: CASSPSPDRGGEKLFF; DNA: TGTGCCAGCAGCCCCAGCCCGGACAGGGGAGGTGAAAAACTGTTTTTT; D: TRBD1; J: TRBJ1-4; size: .; V: TRBV9
CDR3: CASRFRDRGEKLFF; DNA: TGTGCCAGCAGGTTCCGGGACAGGGGCGAAAAACTGTTTTTT; D: TRBD1; J: TRBJ1-4; size: .; V: TRBV7-8
CDR3: CASSIGLSGANVLTF; DNA: TGTGCCAGCTCGATCGGACTCTCTGGGGCCAACGTCCTGACTTTC; D: .; J: TRBJ2-6; size: .; V: TRBV18
CDR3: CASSWERLDEQYF; DNA: TGTGCCAGCAGCTGGGAGCGGCTGGACGAGCAGTACTTC; D: .; J: TRBJ2-7; size: .; V: TRBV5-4